The 2 T cell receptor beta chains given below trace back to one sample, sequenced in a study of beta chain features in type 1 diabetes (dated by TCRdb to the late 2010s). The library was prepared using the immunoSEQ multiplex PCR assay. All of the isolated RNA was reverse transcribed with the High Capacity cDNA Reverse Transcription Kit, so expressed TCRB transcripts were sequenced. TCRdb re-hosts the immuneACCESS table, in-frame sequences only. Its copies lack some clones; in the studies checked, an unresolved V gene accounts for under half of them, and the cause for the rest is not known. The sample data list more than 300,000 clones, and roughly 8% of these were observed just once. The biggest ten clones account for under 0.5% of the sample. The specimen was central memory CD4+ T cells from blood. These receptors all stem from a woman between 18 and 29 years old in good health.

The J gene is TRBJ1-5, the V gene TRBV28; 7 bases are shared with TRBD1. The CDR3 consists of 14 residues. CDR1 and CDR2 (germline): MDHEN, SYDVKM. Trimming took 7 bases from V and 2 from J; bases not matched to a gene: 5. The CDR3 spells CASKTTGGNQPQHF. The CDR3 DNA follows: TGTGCCAGCAAGACAACAGGGGGCAATCAGCCCCAGCATTTT.

At least ten counts were recorded for this clone. The CDR3 reads CASSLPGRGLDTQYF. The CDR3 nucleotides read TGTGCCAGCAGCTTACCCGGGAGAGGGCTAGATACGCAGTATTTT. The chain uses TRBV7-9 and TRBJ2-3; the D gene is possibly TRBD2 (6 bases). The germline V and J ends were trimmed by 2 bases and 5 bases, with 14 bases remaining between them. This CDR3 has 15 residues. In germline, CDR1 is SEHNR, CDR2 FQNEAQ (reference sequence).